These T cell receptor beta chains were read from a single sample in a study of blood T cell repertoires in COVID-19. Profiled with immunoSEQ multiplex PCR; TCRdb holds only in-frame clones, not every one. The sample includes under 300,000 clones, about nine tenths of them seen just once. The sequenced sample was PBMCs or T cells enriched from blood (not recorded which). The receptors originated from a young woman who had recovered from COVID-19. Both conserved end residues are part of each CDR3. The D gene is left open where the match is weak. For some rows the clone size is stated as once, few or many, or as a class when expanded; others skip it.

v_gene: TRBV19
abundance: -
j_gene: TRBJ1-1
d_gene: -
CDR3nt: TGTGCCATCCAAGGGAGGACCACTGAAGCTTTCTTT
CDR3aa: CAIQGRTTEAFF

v_gene: TRBV19
abundance: -
j_gene: TRBJ1-1
d_gene: -
CDR3nt: TGTGCCAGTAGTATGGCGACATATGGGCACCCTGAAGCTTTCTTT
CDR3aa: CASSMATYGHPEAFF

v_gene: TRBV7-9
abundance: few
j_gene: TRBJ1-1
d_gene: -
CDR3nt: TGTGCCAGCAGCCTAAGGGGACAGAACACTGAAGCTTTCTTT
CDR3aa: CASSLRGQNTEAFF

v_gene: TRBV5-1
abundance: -
j_gene: TRBJ1-2
d_gene: -
CDR3nt: TGCGCCAGCAGCTTGGTCGGGGGATATGGCTACACCTTC
CDR3aa: CASSLVGGYGYTF

v_gene: TRBV7-3
abundance: -
j_gene: TRBJ2-1
d_gene: -
CDR3nt: TGTGCCAGCAGCCAACGAGGAGACCCCTACAATGAGCAGTTCTTC
CDR3aa: CASSQRGDPYNEQFF

v_gene: TRBV6-6
abundance: -
j_gene: TRBJ2-1
d_gene: TRBD2
CDR3nt: TGTGCCAGCAGTCGTACTCTGACTAGCGGGAGAGGAAGTGAGCAGTTCTTC
CDR3aa: CASSRTLTSGRGSEQFF

v_gene: TRBV3-1/TRBV3-2
abundance: -
j_gene: TRBJ1-2
d_gene: -
CDR3nt: TGTGCCAGCAGCCAAGACACAGGGTCCTATGGCTACACCTTC
CDR3aa: CASSQDTGSYGYTF

v_gene: TRBV3-1/TRBV3-2
abundance: once
j_gene: TRBJ2-2
d_gene: -
CDR3nt: TGTGCCAGCAGCCAAGATCTGGCCGTGGCCGGGGAGCTGTTTTTT
CDR3aa: CASSQDLAVAGELFF

v_gene: TRBV29-1
abundance: -
j_gene: TRBJ2-6
d_gene: TRBD1
CDR3nt: TGCAGCGTTGAAACGCGACAGGGTATCTCTGGGGCCAACGTCCTGACTTTC
CDR3aa: CSVETRQGISGANVLTF

v_gene: TRBV6-5
abundance: -
j_gene: TRBJ1-2
d_gene: -
CDR3nt: TGTGCCAGCAGGACCAGCTCGGGGGTTGGTGCTGGCTACACCTTC
CDR3aa: CASRTSSGVGAGYTF

v_gene: TRBV6-2/TRBV6-3
abundance: -
j_gene: TRBJ2-3
d_gene: TRBD2
CDR3nt: TGTGCCAGCAGTTACTACGGACTAGCGGGAGGCAATACGCAGTATTTT
CDR3aa: CASSYYGLAGGNTQYF

v_gene: TRBV7-7
abundance: once
j_gene: TRBJ2-5
d_gene: -
CDR3nt: TGTGCTAGCAGCTTAGCCCGCGGGACCCAAGAGACCCAGTACTTC
CDR3aa: CASSLARGTQETQYF

v_gene: TRBV9
abundance: -
j_gene: TRBJ2-1
d_gene: TRBD2
CDR3nt: TGTGCCAGCAGCGTAGAGGGACTAGCGGGAGGACGGTCCTACAATGAGCAGTTCTTC
CDR3aa: CASSVEGLAGGRSYNEQFF

v_gene: TRBV28
abundance: -
j_gene: TRBJ1-2
d_gene: -
CDR3nt: TGTGCCAGCAGTGCGCCAGGGGTCCCCTATGGCTACACCTTC
CDR3aa: CASSAPGVPYGYTF

v_gene: TRBV7-2
abundance: -
j_gene: TRBJ2-1
d_gene: TRBD2
CDR3nt: TGTGCCAGCAGGACTTCCGGGACTAGCGGGTACAATGAGCAGTTCTTC
CDR3aa: CASRTSGTSGYNEQFF

v_gene: TRBV24-1
abundance: -
j_gene: TRBJ2-1
d_gene: -
CDR3nt: TGTGCCACCAGTCCAGGGGACACGCAGTTCTTC
CDR3aa: CATSPGDTQFF

v_gene: TRBV9
abundance: -
j_gene: TRBJ2-1
d_gene: TRBD1
CDR3nt: TGTGCCAGCAGCCCATTACAGGGGTCGTACAATGAGCAGTTCTTC
CDR3aa: CASSPLQGSYNEQFF

v_gene: TRBV19
abundance: -
j_gene: TRBJ1-5
d_gene: -
CDR3nt: TGTGCCAGTGAGCCGCTTACAGGGAGCAATCAGCCCCAGCATTTT
CDR3aa: CASEPLTGSNQPQHF

v_gene: TRBV5-1
abundance: few
j_gene: TRBJ1-2
d_gene: -
CDR3nt: TGCGCCAGCAGCAACAGGGTTTCCTTTGGCTACACCTTC
CDR3aa: CASSNRVSFGYTF

v_gene: TRBV4-2
abundance: -
j_gene: TRBJ2-3
d_gene: TRBD2
CDR3nt: TGTGCCAGCAGCCAAGTACTAGCGGGAGGGAGGAACACAGATACGCAGTATTTT
CDR3aa: CASSQVLAGGRNTDTQYF

v_gene: TRBV4-2
abundance: -
j_gene: TRBJ1-1
d_gene: TRBD1
CDR3nt: TGTGCCAGCAGCCAAGTGAACATTGGGACAGGGTTAGCTTTCTTT
CDR3aa: CASSQVNIGTGLAFF

v_gene: TRBV3-1/TRBV3-2
abundance: -
j_gene: TRBJ2-3
d_gene: -
CDR3nt: TGTGCCAGCAGCCAAGAGAACAGCCGCACAGATACGCAGTATTTT
CDR3aa: CASSQENSRTDTQYF

v_gene: TRBV20-1
abundance: -
j_gene: TRBJ2-5
d_gene: -
CDR3nt: TGCAGTGCCCGAGGGGGAGAGACCCAGTACTTC
CDR3aa: CSARGGETQYF

v_gene: TRBV6-5
abundance: -
j_gene: TRBJ1-6
d_gene: -
CDR3nt: TGTGCCAGCAGTTACTCGACCCCGGGAAATTCACCCCTCCACTTT
CDR3aa: CASSYSTPGNSPLHF

v_gene: TRBV12-3/TRBV12-4
abundance: -
j_gene: TRBJ1-2
d_gene: -
CDR3nt: TGTGCCAGCGGAGGGGACTTTTATGGCTACACCTTC
CDR3aa: CASGGDFYGYTF

v_gene: TRBV18
abundance: -
j_gene: TRBJ2-1
d_gene: TRBD1
CDR3nt: TGTGCCAGCTCACCGATTGGACAGGGGAATGAGCAGTTCTTC
CDR3aa: CASSPIGQGNEQFF

v_gene: TRBV10-1
abundance: -
j_gene: TRBJ2-1
d_gene: TRBD2
CDR3nt: TGCGCCAGCAGTTCTGGGACTAGCGGGAGAAATGAGCAGTTCTTC
CDR3aa: CASSSGTSGRNEQFF

v_gene: TRBV7-8
abundance: -
j_gene: TRBJ1-4
d_gene: TRBD1
CDR3nt: TGTGCCAGCGGCCGGGACAGTAATGAAAAACTGTTTTTT
CDR3aa: CASGRDSNEKLFF

v_gene: TRBV2
abundance: -
j_gene: TRBJ2-5
d_gene: -
CDR3nt: TGTGCCAGCAGTGGCAACAGCCAAGAGACCCAGTACTTC
CDR3aa: CASSGNSQETQYF

v_gene: TRBV11-1
abundance: -
j_gene: TRBJ2-2
d_gene: TRBD1
CDR3nt: TGTGCCAGCAGCTTTTACAGGGGCGTCGGGGAGCTGTTTTTT
CDR3aa: CASSFYRGVGELFF

v_gene: TRBV5-1
abundance: -
j_gene: TRBJ2-5
d_gene: TRBD2
CDR3nt: TGCGCCAGCAGCCGGGGTACTAGCGGCCAAGAGACCCAGTACTTC
CDR3aa: CASSRGTSGQETQYF

v_gene: TRBV19
abundance: -
j_gene: TRBJ1-2
d_gene: TRBD1
CDR3nt: TGTGCCAGTAGTATAACCGACAGGGGATATGGCTACACCTTC
CDR3aa: CASSITDRGYGYTF

v_gene: TRBV4-2
abundance: -
j_gene: TRBJ2-1
d_gene: TRBD2
CDR3nt: TGTGCCAGCAGCTCCAGCAGCGGGGGGACACCCACGTATGAGCAGTTCTTC
CDR3aa: CASSSSSGGTPTYEQFF

v_gene: TRBV24-1
abundance: -
j_gene: TRBJ2-1
d_gene: -
CDR3nt: TGTGCCACCAGTGACTACGACAATGAGCAGTTCTTC
CDR3aa: CATSDYDNEQFF